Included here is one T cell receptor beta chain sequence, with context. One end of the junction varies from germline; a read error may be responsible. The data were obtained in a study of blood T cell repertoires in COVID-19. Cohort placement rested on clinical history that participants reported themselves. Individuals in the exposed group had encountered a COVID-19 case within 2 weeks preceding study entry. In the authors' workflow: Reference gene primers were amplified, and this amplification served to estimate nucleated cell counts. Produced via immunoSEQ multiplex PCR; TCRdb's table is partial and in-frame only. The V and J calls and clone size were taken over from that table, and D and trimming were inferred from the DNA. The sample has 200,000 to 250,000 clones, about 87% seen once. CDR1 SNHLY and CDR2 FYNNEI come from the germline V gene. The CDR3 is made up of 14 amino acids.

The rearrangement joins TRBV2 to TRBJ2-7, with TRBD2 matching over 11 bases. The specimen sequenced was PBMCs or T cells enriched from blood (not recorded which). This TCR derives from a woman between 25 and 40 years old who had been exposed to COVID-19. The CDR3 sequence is CASSGAGTSGDPNF. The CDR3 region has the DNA TGTGCCAGCAGCGGCGCCGGGACTAGCGGTGACCCGAACTTC.